The clone carrying this TCR beta chain appeared many times. Its specificity is unknown. Researchers prepared the TCRbeta library using unique molecular identifiers, the study reports. TCRdb used MiXCR to reprocess the PCR reads, holding one entry per CDR3 protein. The sample consists of over 200,000 distinct CDR3 sequences, around a sixth of them appearing once. The data originate from a study of T-cell reconstitution after alpha-beta-depleted transplantation in children. Study-level points and caveats: Some patients owed their high day-60 TCRbeta diversity to surviving recipient T cells and thymic progenitors. Reports say that about two months after transplant, the alpha-beta T cells came out of several hundred graft clones that had expanded. At the one-year point after transplant, T-cell counts and TCRbeta diversity were found to come mostly from T cells that had been newly produced.

The CDR3 totals 12 residues. Germline assignment: CDR1 SNHLY and CDR2 FYNNEI. V shed 4 bases and J shed 6 bases, with 6 bases lying between them. The chain links TRBV2 to TRBJ2-2, with a weak D call TRBD1 (6 bases). This TCR came from a male patient aged 2 to 10 who had a stem cell transplant for acute lymphoblastic leukemia, so the T cells may come from the graft donor. The material was PBMCs, mostly from graft donor cells, obtained 360 days after TCRalphabeta/CD19-depleted stem cell transplant. The CDR3 bases are TGTGCCAGCAGTGGGACAGCCGGGGAGCTGTTTTTT. Amino acids: CASSGTAGELFF.